A selection of T cell receptor beta chains follows, all from one sample in a study of ipilimumab plus nivolumab after autologous stem cell transplantation. Using immunoSEQ multiplex PCR, the repertoire was profiled, and TCRdb retains in-frame clones only, with some absent. The sample shows fewer than 85,000 clones, over 80% of them seen only once. The source was PBMCs, collected in a trial of ipilimumab plus nivolumab as post-transplant consolidation. These receptors were obtained from a male donor with diffuse large B-cell lymphoma. Each CDR3 is given with its conserved first and last residue. A D gene is named only where the DNA matches it firmly. Clone sizes are given selectively: once, few, many, or a class where the clone is expanded.

- | TRBJ2-1 | - | TRBV7-9 | CASSFLWGGRFEQFF | TGTGCCAGCAGCTTCCTTTGGGGGGGCCGATTTGAGCAGTTCTTC
- | TRBJ2-7 | - | TRBV5-1 | CASSPPYEGEQYF | TGCGCCAGCAGCCCCCCCTATGAAGGCGAGCAGTACTTC
- | TRBJ1-1 | - | TRBV9 | CASSVGPGGTEAFF | TGTGCCAGCAGCGTAGGTCCGGGAGGAACTGAAGCTTTCTTT
- | TRBJ1-2 | - | TRBV7-9 | CASSLGRDGYTF | TGTGCCAGCAGCTTAGGCAGGGATGGCTACACCTTC
- | TRBJ2-3 | - | TRBV5-6 | CASSLIQIWENEGDTQYF | TGTGCCAGCAGCTTGATCCAAATTTGGGAAAACGAGGGCGATACGCAGTATTTT
once | TRBJ1-3 | TRBD1 | TRBV5-1 | CASSPTGTGGAGNTIYF | TGCGCCAGCAGCCCAACCGGGACAGGGGGCGCCGGAAACACCATATATTTT
few | TRBJ2-1 | TRBD1 | TRBV20-1 | CSGDSYNEQFF | TGCAGTGGGGACAGTTACAATGAGCAGTTCTTC
- | TRBJ2-7 | - | TRBV15 | CATSQGLRGTEDRVSYEQYF | TGTGCCACCAGCCAAGGACTCAGAGGTACAGAGGACAGAGTCTCCTACGAGCAGTACTTC
- | TRBJ1-2 | - | TRBV6-5 | CASSYLDTYGYTF | TGTGCCAGCAGTTACCTGGACACCTATGGCTACACCTTC
- | TRBJ1-3 | - | TRBV19 | CASTQDGTLSGNTIYF | TGTGCCAGTACCCAAGATGGGACTCTATCTGGAAACACCATATATTTT
few | TRBJ1-5 | TRBD1 | TRBV19 | CASQEWGQGGQPQHF | TGTGCCAGTCAAGAGTGGGGACAGGGAGGCCAGCCCCAGCATTTT
few | TRBJ1-2 | TRBD1 | TRBV19 | CASTLDRGFGGYTF | TGTGCCAGTACCCTGGACAGGGGGTTTGGCGGCTACACCTTC
many | TRBJ1-6 | TRBD1 | TRBV5-1 | CASSLAAQGGTYNSPLHF | TGCGCCAGCAGCTTGGCCGCGCAGGGGGGAACCTATAATTCACCCCTCCACTTT
- | TRBJ2-3 | - | TRBV7-2 | CASSAQLGRGGNTDTQYF | TGTGCCAGCAGCGCGCAGCTAGGTAGGGGGGGGAACACAGATACGCAGTATTTT
- | TRBJ1-1 | - | TRBV29-1 | CSVSPGTGNTEAFF | TGCAGCGTTTCCCCCGGGACGGGGAACACTGAAGCTTTCTTT
- | TRBJ2-5 | - | TRBV7-2 | CASRQRGSAETQYF | TGTGCCAGCAGACAGAGAGGGTCAGCAGAGACCCAGTACTTC
- | TRBJ2-6 | - | TRBV7-2 | CASSLGGGSGANVLTF | TGTGCCAGCAGCTTAGGAGGAGGCTCTGGGGCCAACGTCCTGACTTTC
- | TRBJ1-4 | - | TRBV30 | CAWSVQFNEKLFF | TGTGCCTGGAGTGTACAGTTTAATGAAAAACTGTTTTTT
- | TRBJ2-7 | TRBD2 | TRBV5-6 | CASSLLISGGSEQYF | TGTGCCAGCAGCTTGCTTATCAGCGGGGGGAGTGAGCAGTACTTC
- | TRBJ1-2 | - | TRBV7-9 | CASSLAGFLYGYTF | TGTGCCAGCAGCTTGGCCGGGTTTCTCTATGGCTACACCTTC
once | TRBJ1-2 | - | TRBV5-1 | CASSLETGSRPHGYTF | TGCGCCAGCAGCTTGGAGACGGGCTCCCGGCCCCATGGCTACACCTTC
- | TRBJ2-1 | TRBD2 | TRBV6-6 | CASKSGGAWEQFF | TGTGCCAGCAAGAGCGGGGGGGCCTGGGAGCAGTTCTTC